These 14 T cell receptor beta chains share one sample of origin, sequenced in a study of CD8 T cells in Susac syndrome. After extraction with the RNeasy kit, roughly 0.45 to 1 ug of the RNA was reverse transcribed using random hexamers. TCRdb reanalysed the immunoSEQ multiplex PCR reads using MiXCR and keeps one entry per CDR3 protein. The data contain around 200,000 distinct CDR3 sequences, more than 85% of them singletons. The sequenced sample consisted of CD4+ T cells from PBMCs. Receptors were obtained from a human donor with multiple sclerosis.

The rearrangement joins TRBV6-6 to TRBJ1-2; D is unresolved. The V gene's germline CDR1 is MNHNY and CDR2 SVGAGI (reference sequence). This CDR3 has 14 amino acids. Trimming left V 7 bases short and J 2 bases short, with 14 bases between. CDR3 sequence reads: CASTEVAGNYGYTF. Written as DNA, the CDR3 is TGTGCCAGCACCGAAGTCGCGGGGAACTATGGCTACACCTTC.

The CDR3 DNA reads as TGTGCCAGCAGCCATGGACTAGTTCGGGACTACGAGCAGTACTTC. Residues: CASSHGLVRDYEQYF. This rearrangement joins TRBV5-4 to TRBJ2-7; TRBD2 aligns across 7 bases. The junction had 10 bases not matched to a gene; V was cut back by 4 bases and J by 3 bases. The CDR3 length is 15 residues. CDR1 and CDR2 from the germline V gene are SGHNT and YYREEE (reference sequence).

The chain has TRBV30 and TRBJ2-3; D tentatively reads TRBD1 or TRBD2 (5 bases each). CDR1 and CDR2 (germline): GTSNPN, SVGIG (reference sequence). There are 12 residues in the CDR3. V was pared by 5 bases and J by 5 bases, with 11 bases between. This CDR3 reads CAWVSRGDTQYF. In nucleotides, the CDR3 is TGTGCCTGGGTATCGAGGGGAGATACGCAGTATTTT.

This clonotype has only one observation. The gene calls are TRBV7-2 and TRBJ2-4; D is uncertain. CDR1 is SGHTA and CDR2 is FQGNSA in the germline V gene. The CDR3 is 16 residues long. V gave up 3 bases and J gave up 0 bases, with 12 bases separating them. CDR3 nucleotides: TGTGCCAGCAGCTTTTCCTCCAGTCTAGCCAAAAACATTCAGTACTTC. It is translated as CASSFSSSLAKNIQYF.

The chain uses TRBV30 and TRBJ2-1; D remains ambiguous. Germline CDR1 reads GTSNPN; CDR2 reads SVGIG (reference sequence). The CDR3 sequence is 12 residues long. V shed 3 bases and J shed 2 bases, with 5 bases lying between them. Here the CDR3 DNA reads TGTGCCTGGAGCGGCCCCTACAATGAGCAGTTCTTC. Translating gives CAWSGPYNEQFF.

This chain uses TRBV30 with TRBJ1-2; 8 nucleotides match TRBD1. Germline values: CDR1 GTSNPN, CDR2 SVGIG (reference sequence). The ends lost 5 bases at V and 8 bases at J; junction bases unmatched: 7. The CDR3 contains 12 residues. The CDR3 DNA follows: TGTGCCTGGGATCAGGGGGCCAGAGGCTACACCTTC. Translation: CAWDQGARGYTF.

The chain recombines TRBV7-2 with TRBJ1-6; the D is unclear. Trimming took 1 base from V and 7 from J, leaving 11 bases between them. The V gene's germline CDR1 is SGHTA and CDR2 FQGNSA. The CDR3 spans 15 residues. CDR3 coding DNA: TGTGCCAGCAGCTTAGTAACCACCCCCAATTCACCCCTCCACTTT. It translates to CASSLVTTPNSPLHF.

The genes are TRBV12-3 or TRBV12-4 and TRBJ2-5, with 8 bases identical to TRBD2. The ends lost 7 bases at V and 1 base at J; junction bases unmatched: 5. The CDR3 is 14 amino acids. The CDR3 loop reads CASTQRGGQETQYF. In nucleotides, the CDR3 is TGTGCCAGCACCCAACGGGGGGGCCAAGAGACCCAGTACTTC.

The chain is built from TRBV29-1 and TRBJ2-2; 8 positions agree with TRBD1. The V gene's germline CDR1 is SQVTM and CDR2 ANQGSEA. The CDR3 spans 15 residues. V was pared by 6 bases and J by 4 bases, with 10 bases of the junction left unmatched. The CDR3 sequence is CSVGPRGPSTGELFF. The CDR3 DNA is TGCAGCGTGGGGCCCAGGGGGCCCTCCACCGGGGAGCTGTTTTTT.

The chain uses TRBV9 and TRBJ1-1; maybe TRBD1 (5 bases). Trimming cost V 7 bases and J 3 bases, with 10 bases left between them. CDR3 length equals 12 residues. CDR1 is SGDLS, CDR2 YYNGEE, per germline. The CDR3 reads CASGTSHTEAFF. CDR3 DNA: TGTGCCAGCGGGACTTCTCACACTGAAGCTTTCTTT. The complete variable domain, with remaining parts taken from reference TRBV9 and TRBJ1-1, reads DSGVTQTPKHLITATGQRVTLRCSPRSGDLSVYWYQQSLDQGLQFLIQYYNGEERAKGNILERFSAQQFPDLHSELNLSSLELGDSALYFCASGTSHTEAFFGQGTRLTVV.

The CDR3 sequence: CSATTGTGELFF. The DNA for the CDR3 is TGCAGTGCTACGACAGGGACCGGGGAGCTGTTTTTT. The chain uses TRBV20-1 and TRBJ2-2; 7 bases are a match to TRBD1. The CDR3 runs 12 residues. After removal of 4 bases from V and 5 bases from J, the junction contained 1 base not matched to a gene. Germline values: CDR1 DFQATT, CDR2 SNEGSKA (reference sequence).

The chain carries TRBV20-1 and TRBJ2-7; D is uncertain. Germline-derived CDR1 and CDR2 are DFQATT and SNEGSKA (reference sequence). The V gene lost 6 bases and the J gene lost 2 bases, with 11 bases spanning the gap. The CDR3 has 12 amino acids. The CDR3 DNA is TGCAGTGCCTCCGACGGAGCCTACGAGCAGTACGTC. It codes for CSASDGAYEQYV.

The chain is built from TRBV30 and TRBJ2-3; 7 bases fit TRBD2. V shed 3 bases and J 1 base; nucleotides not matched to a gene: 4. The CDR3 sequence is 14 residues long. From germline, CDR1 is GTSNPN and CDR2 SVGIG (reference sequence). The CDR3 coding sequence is TGTGCCTGGAGCGGGGACTACCGCACAGATACGCAGTATTTT. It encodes CAWSGDYRTDTQYF.

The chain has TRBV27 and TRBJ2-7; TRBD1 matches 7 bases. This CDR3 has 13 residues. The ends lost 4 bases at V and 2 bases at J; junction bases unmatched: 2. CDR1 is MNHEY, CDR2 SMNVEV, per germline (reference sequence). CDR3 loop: CASSSDRTYEQYF. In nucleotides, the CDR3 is TGTGCCAGCAGTTCGGACAGGACCTACGAGCAGTACTTC.